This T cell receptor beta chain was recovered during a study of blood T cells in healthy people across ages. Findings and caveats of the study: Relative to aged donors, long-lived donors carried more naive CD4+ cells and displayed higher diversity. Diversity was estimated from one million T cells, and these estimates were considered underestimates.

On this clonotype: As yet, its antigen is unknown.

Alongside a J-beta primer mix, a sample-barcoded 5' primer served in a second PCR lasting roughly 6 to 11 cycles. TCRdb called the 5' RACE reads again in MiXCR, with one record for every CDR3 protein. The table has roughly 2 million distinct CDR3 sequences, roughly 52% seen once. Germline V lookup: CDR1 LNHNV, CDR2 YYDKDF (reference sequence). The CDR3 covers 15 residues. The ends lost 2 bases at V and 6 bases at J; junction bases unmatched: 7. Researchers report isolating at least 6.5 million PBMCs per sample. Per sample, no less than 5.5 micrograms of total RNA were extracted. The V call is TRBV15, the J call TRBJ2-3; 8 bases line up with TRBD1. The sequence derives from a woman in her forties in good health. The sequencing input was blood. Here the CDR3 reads CATSRPGQGSDTQYF. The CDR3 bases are TGTGCCACCAGCAGACCCGGACAGGGCTCGGATACGCAGTATTTT.